The source of this T cell receptor beta chain is a study of cytomegalovirus exposure and HLA in healthy donors. As for the study in general: Earlier results showed 90 million to 120 million unique TCR beta sequences derived from roughly 190 million T cells.

The PCR made use of 60 Vbeta and 13 Jbeta primers. Sequencing used immunoSEQ multiplex PCR; TCRdb keeps in-frame clones, though not all of them. The sample has around 200,000 clones, approximately 59% seen once. This clone was counted a few times. The source is a middle-aged man in good health and CMV-seronegative. The sample was PBMCs.

CDR3 sequence: CSVRRTGGNTGELFF. The DNA for the CDR3 is TGCAGCGTCCGCAGAACAGGGGGCAACACCGGGGAGCTGTTTTTT. The chain combines TRBV29-1 with TRBJ2-2, with 9 positions matching TRBD1. CDR1 and CDR2 from the germline V gene are SQVTM and ANQGSEA. Trimming removed 6 bases from V and 2 bases from J; junction bases left unmatched: 7. The CDR3 spans 15 residues.